This T cell receptor (beta chain) emerged from a study of glioma-infiltrating T cells (dated by TCRdb to 2016 to 2017). Background for the entire study: The study sequenced TCR alpha- and beta-chain repertoires from glioma tissue, from non-neoplastic brain tissue and from matched peripheral blood mononuclear cells. To gauge divergence between tissue and blood T-cell populations, every tissue-infiltrating repertoire was compared against the peripheral blood repertoire from the same patient. The paired cohort was made up of three low-grade glioma patients, 8 or 9 primary glioblastoma patients and three non-glioma patients who contributed non-neoplastic brain tissue. Overall results and qualifications from the work: VJ-independent divergence between tissue and blood was lower than expected in non-neoplastic patients but higher than expected in all gliomas, particularly low-grade gliomas. Very few CDR3 sequences were shared between tissue and blood, attributed to high CDR3 diversity and limited sampling. Group comparisons rested on small numbers: three non-neoplastic, three low-grade glioma and 7 or 8 glioblastoma patients.

TCR alpha and beta CDR3 regions were amplified with the iRepertoire nested amplicon-rescue multiplex PCR (arm-PCR) platform from RNA. The input for one-step reverse transcription and amplification was roughly 85-400 ng of either tissue mRNA or PBMC total RNA. Following bead purification, Illumina adapters were added by a secondary multiplex PCR, and libraries between 200 and 400 bp were gel-purified. Libraries carried internal 6-nucleotide barcodes used for demultiplexing. Sequencing of the libraries was done on an Illumina MiSeq using 2x220 or 2x250 nucleotide paired-end reads. In the authors' own workflow: Paired reads were merged with FLASH 1.2.11 and aligned to the GRCh37 human genome with BWA-MEM before extracting TRA and TRB reads. An IMGT-derived reference of cassette sequences and CDR3 motifs, with pseudogenes included, was used for V and J assignment. Three-frame translation of reads was performed, and productive CDR3s were defined as those with a C...FGXG motif and no stop codons. A clonotype was defined as a unique combination of a V-J cassette pair and a CDR3 amino acid sequence. Reads were filtered by Hamming distance, with the threshold set by the sequence error rate of each sample in mapped regions. TCRdb reran the public reads through fastp at Q25 and MiXCR, keeping productive beta chains. Rows matching on CDR3 protein sequence are summarized as one entry with the most common DNA and genes. V and J calls and clone size were set by TCRdb, not the authors. Here the sample has some 100,000 distinct CDR3 sequences; less than 30% occur a single time. Under 45% of the sample is in the top ten clones.

From a lookup of the germline V gene (reference sequence), CDR1 and CDR2 are LNHDA and SQIVND. The CDR3 has 16 amino acids, counting the end cysteine and phenylalanine. The DNA shown is the 48-base CDR3, in frame from base 1. Turning to this clonotype: The clone's antigen remains unknown. Germline and junction disagree at one end, which may indicate a read error.

The chain couples TRBV19 to TRBJ1-5, with the identity of the D gene unclear. The specimen was glioma tissue, nonneoplastic brain tissue, or PBMCs (not recorded which). This clonotype was sampled from a human donor with low-grade glioma or glioblastoma, undergoing nonglioma brain surgery, or in good health (not recorded which). The sequence in DNA is TGTGCCAGTAGCCCTCTACTTAAAGGGAGCAATCAGCCCCGGCATTTT. Its protein is CASSPLLKGSNQPRHF.